This T cell receptor (beta chain) was sequenced for a study of shared clonotypes between healthy human individuals. Turning to the study itself: Sampling drew on donors who were a couple of women and three men aged 18 to 49. Study results and caveats: Limited genetic and exposure-history diversity came from having few donors. The generation probabilities recorded for non-shared clonotypes fell below those of clonotypes shared by all four donors.

Sequencing used immunoSEQ multiplex PCR; TCRdb keeps in-frame clones, though not all of them. Among 1.5 million to 2.5 million clones listed, about 94% were seen once. The CDR3 runs to 13 residues. Germline V gene lookup returns CDR1 MDHEN and CDR2 SYDVKM. V was shortened by 1 base and J by 2 bases, with 5 bases between the two germline ends. Positively selected for CCR7, the CD45RO-negative cells used as naive CD8 cells excluded terminally differentiated effector memory CD45RA+ cells. With regard to this clone: Its antigen is currently unknown.

The sample comprised naive CD8+ T cells sorted from blood. The sequence was obtained from a man younger than 30 in good health. The chain links TRBV28 to TRBJ2-5; D unresolved. The CDR3 DNA sequence: TGTGCCAGCAGTTTATCGATACAAGAGACCCAGTACTTC. Translating gives CASSLSIQETQYF. The entire variable domain, with the rest obtained from reference TRBV28 and TRBJ2-5, is as follows: DVKVTQSSRYLVKRTGEKVFLECVQDMDHENMFWYRQDPGLGLRLIYFSYDVKMKEKGDIPEGYSVSREKKERFSLILESASTNQTSMYLCASSLSIQETQYFGPGTRLLVL.